The present TCR beta chain was sequenced within a study of EBV T-cell therapy then PD-1 blockade in nasopharyngeal carcinoma (dated by TCRdb to the early 2020s). What this sample's treatment or condition label stands for: AdE1-LMPpoly-expanded autologous EBV-specific T-cell therapy followed by anti-PD-1 nivolumab. This clone was counted only a few times. There is no known antigen for this receptor. The input lacks base qualities; no much larger clone sits a single base away. V drops 5 bases and J drops 4 bases, leaving 12 bases in between. The CDR3 holds 13 amino acids from the cysteine to the phenylalanine. Solely the CDR3 DNA is kept, with 39 bases framed from the first base. The Qiagen DNeasy Kit was used to extract genomic DNA from the sorted cells. TCR beta chain deep sequencing was performed on the immunoSEQ platform. From the authors' description of their analysis: The immunoSEQ Analyzer software was used to analyze the repertoire data. TCRdb re-hosts the immuneACCESS table, in-frame sequences only. Its copies lack some clones; in the studies checked, an unresolved V gene accounts for under half of them, and the cause for the rest is not known. That table supplies the V and J calls and clone size; D and trimming were determined from the DNA. This sample gives 20,000 or so clones in total; over 75% of them show up just once. More than 25% of the sample comes from the top ten.

The sequence came from a man aged 35 to 55 with nasopharyngeal carcinoma. The rearranged chain carries TRBV12-3 or TRBV12-4 and TRBJ2-7; the best D guess is TRBD2, with 6 bases matching. The sequencing used CD8+ T cells from blood, collected at day 61 from a patient whose treatment included autologous EBV-specific T cells and nivolumab. The DNA sequence follows: TGTGCCAGCAGTCTCCTGGGGGGATACGAGCAGTACTTC. This is translated as CASSLLGGYEQYF.